This T cell receptor beta chain is from a study of cytomegalovirus exposure and HLA in healthy donors (dated by TCRdb to 2016 to 2017). Notes on the research overall: In an earlier analysis of roughly 500 of the donors, 250 to 350 Gb of sequence data and approximately 100 million unique TCR beta sequences from approximately 180 million T cells were reported. To predict cytomegalovirus infection status, the study brought together high-throughput TCR immunosequencing, statistical association of individual TCRs with disease status, and machine learning. The study used immunosequencing to profile the T cell repertoires of under 700 subjects and linked those repertoires to cytomegalovirus serostatus. A later genetic analysis used genome-wide SNP genotypes for about three fifths of the 666 donors, treating that subset as a discovery cohort. HLA typing included class I and class II loci at four-digit resolution. Roughly 300 gigabases of sequencing data and tens of millions of unique TCR sequences made up an early release that covered approximately 650 HLA-typed donors. Roughly 5 DR-DQ haplotypes were handled as single units for association and clustering, since linkage in the cohort was strong. Among roughly 370 genotyped donors of the cohort, an average of approximately 250,000 unique TCR beta nucleotide sequences were sequenced per donor, approximately 20% of them non-productive. Donor age, sex, ethnicity and CMV serostatus were collected together with the repertoire data. All discovery cohort repertoires had been generated using a single sequencing platform. The genetic ancestry cluster associated with self-reported Caucasian donors included over 65% of the roughly 360 genotyped donors. The later analysis used no new phenotypic data to find candidate immune exposures, relying instead on TCR beta sequences and their occurrence across donors. In a later analysis, previously published TCR beta repertoires from fewer than 750 donors were re-analyzed and high-resolution HLA genotyping was added so that TCR occurrence patterns could be studied. Besides the first cohort of under 700 subjects, a separate validation cohort made up of about 120 different subjects was used. The number of typed donors differed by locus: about 620-630 for A, B, C, DRB1 and DQB1; roughly 510 for DQA1; some 610 for DPA1; and roughly 470 for DPB1. An earlier analysis of some 600 of the donors applied high-throughput TCR beta sequencing to assess whether each TCR beta V gene segment acted as functional or pseudogenic. The study aimed to test whether signatures of past pathogen exposure could be identified by cataloging public T cell receptors.

The full study reports these points: Correlated functional status among segregating V segments might be attributable to linkage disequilibrium, but an unknown experimental factor could not be ruled out. A further reported finding was that TCR beta sequences accurately predicted the HLA-A and HLA-B alleles for most subjects in the first cohort. A later analysis found that most CMV-associated TCR beta chains appeared HLA-restricted, with HLA associations seemingly driven largely by CMV exposure. When HLA alleles, especially DR and DQ, strongly co-occurred, TCR associations were difficult to assign to individual alleles. A group of highly shared sequence variants was considered likely to be a technical artifact of the sequencing pipeline. Sequencing depth was assumed to be roughly uniform across donors in the presence/absence analyses, though that assumption may not hold. According to a later analysis, parvovirus B19, influenza, CMV and Epstein-Barr virus appeared linked to several top co-occurrence clusters. Across donors, most TCR sequences were observed very rarely, whereas some public TCRs were present in many individuals. HLA typing was unavailable for some donors at each locus, so association tests used only the typed subset. In both the original and validation cohorts, the classifier was reported to diagnose cytomegalovirus status with high specificity and sensitivity. In a later analysis, HLA-associated TCR beta chains were found to be more clonally expanded and to have lower generation probabilities than equally common non-associated chains. In an earlier analysis of a few hundred of the donors, most TCR beta V segments were observed in productive rearrangements about 90% or about 30% of the time, broadly matching IMGT annotations. The authors suggested that the approach could potentially be generalized to other disease states and immunological phenotypes. About 17 rarely observed V segments, including chromosome 9 orphons, were excluded from the earlier analysis of several hundred of the donors because counts were too low. A later genetic analysis associated a missense DCLRE1C variant with V-gene and J-gene trimming of TCR beta chains, and an independent cohort replicated the association. In vitro tests confirmed that three of the cytomegalovirus-associated TCR beta chains recognize cytomegalovirus antigens. In a later genetic analysis, fewer N-insertions in productive TCRs were reported among donors in an Asian-associated ancestry cluster than the approximately 710-donor mean. Only TCR beta chains were sequenced in this cohort, and the absence of alpha or paired-chain data limited detectable features. Specific HLA alleles were associated with around 18,000 TCR beta sequences at a false discovery rate of 0.05 in a later analysis. A later analysis found that TCR association rates varied across HLA loci, with DRB1 alleles showing the most associated TCRs and HLA-C alleles the fewest. In the study, approximately 160 TCR beta chains were listed as associated with cytomegalovirus. The only immune exposure information available for the cohort was CMV serostatus.

Library construction relied on the immunoSEQ multiplex PCR assay. A mixture of 60 forward primers for TCR Vbeta segments and 13 reverse primers for TCR Jbeta segments was used in the multiplex PCR. A multiplex PCR assay on genomic DNA amplified the CDR3 region of rearranged TCR beta genes. Amplified TCR beta libraries were sequenced as 87-base-pair reads on the Illumina HiSeq System. Per the authors' processing: In a later analysis, around 80 million unique TCR beta chains were counted across the 666 repertoires, and roughly 11 million of these chains were shared by at least two donors. A nearest-neighbor algorithm error-corrected the raw reads and collapsed the reads into unique sequences, merging closely related sequences to remove PCR and sequencing errors. Alignment of CDR3 sequences to IMGT reference sequences was used to assign V, D and J gene segments. For a sequence to be retained, a match of at least six nucleotides to both a V gene segment and a J gene segment was required. Rearrangements were classified as productive when the CDR3 lacked stop codons and remained in frame with V and J, and all other rearrangements were classified as non-productive. Following IMGT convention, CDR3 was defined as the stretch from the second conserved V-encoded cysteine up to the conserved J-encoded phenylalanine. The earlier analysis of around 640 of the donors excluded sequences that lacked an unambiguous match to a single V gene segment. An earlier analysis of 500 to 600 of the donors classified V segments as functional when productive rearrangements were above 56.7% and as segregating when the standard deviation between donors was above 5%. To diagnose cytomegalovirus status from the catalog of TCR beta chain sequences, a statistical classification framework was built. V and J gene assignment, in a later analysis, came from comparing TCR nucleotide sequences with IMGT/GENE-DB human TR gene sequences. Using the TCRdist pipeline, a later analysis assigned CDR3 sequences along with most-parsimonious VDJ recombination scenarios. A later analysis defined each TCR beta chain by its CDR3 amino acid sequence plus V-gene family, and excluded reads lacking a unique V-gene family. In a later analysis, approximately 590 highly shared, low-generation-probability nucleotide sequences were removed to address suspected cross-contamination and a sequencing artifact. In a later analysis, a clonal expansion index was calculated for each public chain from normalized within-repertoire ranks of inferred template counts. In a later analysis, generation probabilities were computed with a VDJ recombination model fitted to out-of-frame rearrangements, and the resulting probabilities were checked against IGoR. A later analysis scored TCR-TCR, TCR-HLA and TCR-CMV co-occurrence with hypergeometric tests, applying a repertoire-size bias correction to TCR pairs. False discovery rates were estimated in a later analysis by permuting HLA or CMV assignments 20 times. A later analysis grouped co-occurring TCRs with DBSCAN, adding TCRdist sequence similarity when clustering within HLA-allele-positive subsets. Repertoires with fewer than 30,000 or more than 120,000 public chains, plus five repertoires with anomalous nucleotide sharing, were excluded from co-occurrence clustering. Drawn from immuneACCESS, this table holds only the in-frame rearrangements with V and J called that TCRdb kept. Clones are partly lost; checked studies trace under half to an unresolved V gene and leave the rest unexplained. D and trimming were read from the DNA, whereas the V and J calls and clone size are those reported in that table. The table of this sample itemizes under 90,000 clones. 6.5% to 8.5% of the sample lies in the top ten.

For this clone: The specificity of this receptor is unknown.

The cohort comprised fewer than 700 healthy bone marrow donors. All cohort members were sampled while nominally healthy, although unrecorded immune exposures were likely present. The donor tested CMV seropositive and was one of the 289 seropositive cohort members. A peripheral blood sample was collected from each donor, and TCR beta sequencing was performed on peripheral blood mononuclear cells. Genomic DNA was extracted from the blood cell samples with the Qiagen DNeasy Blood Extraction Kit. The TCR comes from a female donor in good health and CMV-seropositive. Sequencing was done on a sample of PBMCs.

The encoded CDR3 is CASSPQLAGEFGTNEQFF. The sequenced DNA: TGCGCCAGCAGCCCTCAACTAGCGGGAGAGTTTGGGACAAATGAGCAGTTCTTC. The chain couples TRBV5-1 to TRBJ2-1, with 11 bases aligning to TRBD2. The germline V gene gives CDR1 as SGHRS and CDR2 as YFSETQ. The CDR3 spans 18 residues, from the cysteine through the phenylalanine. The sequence is cut down to CDR3 DNA, 54 bases in frame from base 1. V and J are trimmed by 4 bases and 7 bases, and the gene matches miss 16 bases of the junction. When the CDR3 is completed using the reference TRBV5-1 and TRBJ2-1 genes on either side, the full variable domain is KAGVTQTPRYLIKTRGQQVTLSCSPISGHRSVSWYQQTPGQGLQFLFEYFSETQRNKGNFPGRFSGRQFSNSRSEMNVSTLELGDSALYLCASSPQLAGEFGTNEQFFGPGTRLTVL.